Reported below is one T cell receptor beta chain. No antigen is known for it. CDR1 and CDR2 (germline): MNHEY, SVGAGI. With V trimmed by 6 bases and J by 7 bases, 9 bases remained unmatched. The CDR3 spans 14 residues. This sample is part of a study of cytomegalovirus exposure and HLA in healthy donors. Overall study findings and caveats: Most subjects had HLA-A and HLA-B alleles reportedly predicted accurately by TCR beta sequences.

Vbeta (60) and Jbeta (13) primers were used in the PCR. Repertoires were generated with immunoSEQ multiplex PCR, while TCRdb's copy carries only in-frame clones and drops some. The data show over 200,000 clones, over 75% seen once. The source of this sequence is a human donor in good health. The chain has TRBV6-5 and TRBJ1-1; 9 nucleotides align to TRBD1. Input material: PBMCs. The chain's CDR3 is CASSPTGGAVEAFF. The CDR3 bases are TGTGCCAGCAGCCCAACAGGGGGCGCGGTTGAAGCTTTCTTT.